This paragraph reports one T cell receptor (beta chain). Its antigen is not identified. At one of its ends the junction is not consistent with the germline gene, which may arise from a read error. This CDR3 has 15 amino acids. Germline CDR1 and CDR2: SGHVS and FQNEAQ. This sample was included in a study of T cells in Graves' hyperthyroidism and ophthalmopathy. General study points: In simple terms, a model built on 13 V-J features told ophthalmopathy apart from stable hyperthyroidism.

Researchers amplified the TCR beta CDR3 regions from RNA transcripts. First-round RT-PCR with HTBI primers amplified the TCR CDR3 region. Each CDR3 protein gets one entry after TCRdb re-called the multiplex PCR reads with MiXCR. This sample has more than 20,000 distinct CDR3 sequences, with 45% to 55% found just once. Patients aged 18 to 65 had newly diagnosed hyperthyroidism that had lasted under 2 months. The source of this sequence is a woman aged 40 to 50 with Graves' hyperthyroidism that later progressed to Graves' ophthalmopathy. The source material was blood. The V call is TRBV7-8, the J call TRBJ2-5, with TRBD2 matching 13 bases. CDR3 region: CASSLGTSGIKTQHF. The CDR3 DNA reads TGTGCCAGCAGCCTTGGGACTAGCGGGATAAAGACCCAGCACTTC.